The 10 T cell receptor beta chains given below trace back to one sample, sequenced in a study of cytomegalovirus exposure and HLA in healthy donors. Sequencing used immunoSEQ multiplex PCR; TCRdb keeps in-frame clones, though not all of them. Among approximately 180,000 clones, around nine tenths were seen once, and the ten largest hold more than 1.2%. Input material: PBMCs. Receptor source: a woman aged 30 to 39 in good health and CMV-seronegative.

This clone appeared a single time. V and J are TRBV5-6 and TRBJ2-7; 10 bases agree with TRBD1. From germline, CDR1 is SGHDT and CDR2 YYEEEE. The CDR3 sequence is 15 residues long. V lost 4 bases and J lost 3; bases outside the gene matches: 7. CDR3 nucleotide sequence: TGTGCCAGCAGCGGCCGGGACAGGGGTGGCTACGAGCAGTACTTC. This translates into CASSGRDRGGYEQYF.

This sequence joins TRBV6-5 and TRBJ1-1; 11 nucleotides line up with TRBD1. CDR1 and CDR2 from the germline V gene are MNHEY and SVGAGI. The junction had 3 bases not matched to a gene; V was cut back by 6 bases and J by 3 bases. There are 14 residues in the CDR3. The CDR3: CASRPDRGHTEAFF. CDR3 bases: TGTGCCAGCAGACCGGACAGGGGGCACACTGAAGCTTTCTTT.

Here the CDR3 reads CASKAGNQPQHF. CDR3 coding DNA: TGTGCCAGTAAGGCGGGCAATCAGCCCCAGCATTTT. J is TRBJ1-5 and V is TRBV19, with unresolved D. Germline loops: CDR1 LNHDA, CDR2 SQIVND (reference sequence). This CDR3 has 12 amino acids. Trimming left V 7 bases short and J 2 bases short, with 6 bases between.

The V call is TRBV4-3, the J call TRBJ1-4, with a tentative D call TRBD1 (5 bases). The CDR3 loop spans 14 amino acids. V shed 1 base and J shed 8 bases, with 11 bases lying between them. Germline CDR1 and CDR2: LGHNA and YSLEER. The CDR3 DNA follows: TGCGCCAGCAGCCAAGTGCAGGGTAGGGAAAAACTGTTTTTT. This sequence encodes CASSQVQGREKLFF.

This rearrangement joins TRBV2 to TRBJ2-3; TRBD1 is a possible D gene (5 bases). The V end was cut by 7 bases, the J end by 0 bases, with 11 bases between. CDR3 length: 14 amino acids. Germline assignment: CDR1 SNHLY and CDR2 FYNNEI. CDR3 sequence reads: CASTDSPSTDTQYF. The CDR3 DNA reads TGTGCCAGCACCGACAGCCCTAGCACAGATACGCAGTATTTT.

The V call is TRBV11-2, the J call TRBJ1-1; the match to TRBD1 covers 7 bases. V shed 1 base and J 6 bases; nucleotides not matched to a gene: 17. Germline lookup yields CDR1 SGHAT and CDR2 FQNNGV. There are 18 residues in the CDR3. The CDR3 DNA follows: TGTGCCAGCAGCTTAGTGGGTAAGGGGGCGCATTCGGACTCTGAAGCTTTCTTT. This codes for CASSLVGKGAHSDSEAFF.

This clone was found a few times. The chain recombines TRBV5-6 with TRBJ1-5; 7 nucleotides agree with TRBD1. Trimming removed 4 bases from V and 1 base from J; junction bases left unmatched: 2. Germline loops: CDR1 SGHDT, CDR2 YYEEEE. The length of the CDR3 is 14 residues. The CDR3 here is CASSQGQSNQPQHF. In DNA form, the CDR3 reads TGTGCCAGCAGCCAGGGACAGAGCAATCAGCCCCAGCATTTT. The full variable domain, rest sourced from reference TRBV5-6 and TRBJ1-5, is DAGVTQSPTHLIKTRGQQVTLRCSPKSGHDTVSWYQQALGQGPQFIFQYYEEEERQRGNFPDRFSGHQFPNYSSELNVNALLLGDSALYLCASSQGQSNQPQHFGDGTRLSIL.

This clone showed up just a few times. The chain recombines TRBV6-5 with TRBJ2-1; the D is unclear. In germline, CDR1 is MNHEY, CDR2 SVGAGI. V lost 6 bases to trimming and J lost 3 bases, with 9 bases between them. This CDR3 has 13 amino acids. This chain's CDR3 is CASSPSSYNEQFF. Written as DNA, the CDR3 is TGTGCCAGCAGCCCGTCGAGCTACAATGAGCAGTTCTTC.

The genes are TRBV11-2 and TRBJ2-4, with 7 bases aligning to TRBD2. CDR3 length: 19 amino acids. After removal of 1 base from V and 0 bases from J, the junction contained 12 bases not matched to a gene. CDR1 is SGHAT, CDR2 FQNNGV, per germline. The CDR3 DNA follows: TGTGCCAGCAGCTTAGCAACACTTGGCGGGGGACTAGCCAAAAACATTCAGTACTTC. It yields the protein CASSLATLGGGLAKNIQYF.

J is TRBJ1-1 and V is TRBV5-6, with a weak D call TRBD1 (6 bases). V was clipped by 2 bases and J by 0 bases, with 8 bases between them. CDR1 and CDR2 (germline): SGHDT, YYEEEE. The CDR3 has 14 residues. CDR3 coding DNA: TGTGCCAGCAGCTTCTACAGGGTGAACACTGAAGCTTTCTTT. Its protein product is CASSFYRVNTEAFF.